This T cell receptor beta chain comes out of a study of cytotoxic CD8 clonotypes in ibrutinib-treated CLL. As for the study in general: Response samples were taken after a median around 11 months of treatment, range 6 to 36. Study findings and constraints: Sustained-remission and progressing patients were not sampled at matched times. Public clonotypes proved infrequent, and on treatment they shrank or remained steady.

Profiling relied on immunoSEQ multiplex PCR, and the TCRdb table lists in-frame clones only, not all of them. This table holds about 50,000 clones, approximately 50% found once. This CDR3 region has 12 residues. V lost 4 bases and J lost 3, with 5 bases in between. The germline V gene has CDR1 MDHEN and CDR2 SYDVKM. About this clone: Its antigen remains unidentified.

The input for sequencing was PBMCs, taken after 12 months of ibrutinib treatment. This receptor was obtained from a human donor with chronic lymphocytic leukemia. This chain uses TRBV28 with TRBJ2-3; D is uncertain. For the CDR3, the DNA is TGTGCCAGCAGTTCCTTTACAGATACGCAGTATTTT. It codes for CASSSFTDTQYF.